This T cell receptor beta chain was sequenced during a study of OX40 agonist ivuxolimab in advanced cancers. V was clipped by 6 bases and J by 0 bases, with 15 bases between them. Germline V gene data show CDR1 as MNHEY and CDR2 as SMNVEV (reference sequence). This CDR3 is built from 16 residues. TCRdb's table, derived via immunoSEQ multiplex PCR, lists solely in-frame clones and lacks some. There are 95,000 to 100,000 clones in the sample; just under 85% occur only once, and over 1.3% lies in the top ten. The sequences come from CD4+ or CD8+ T cells sorted from blood, collected in a trial of the OX40 agonist ivuxolimab. The receptor was isolated from an adult with an advanced solid tumor such as melanoma, head and neck, liver or kidney cancer. The chain carries TRBV27 and TRBJ2-1, with a possible D match to TRBD2 (6 bases). The CDR3 nucleotides read TGTGCCAGCAGGAGTGCGGGACTCCGCTCCTACAATGAGCAGTTCTTC. Translation: CASRSAGLRSYNEQFF.